These 27 T cell receptor beta chains share one sample of origin, sequenced in a study of blood T cell repertoires in COVID-19. TCRdb's copy holds only in-frame clones and misses some; the assay was immunoSEQ multiplex PCR. The sample carries approximately 150,000 clones, around 85% recorded once. Sequencing was done on a sample of peripheral blood. These receptors originate from a woman in her 70s with acute or convalescent COVID-19.

The rearrangement uses TRBV9 and TRBJ1-6; D call uncertain. The V end lost 5 bases, the J end lost 0 bases, and 3 bases lay between the germline ends. This CDR3 spans 13 amino acids. Germline V CDR1 and CDR2: SGDLS, YYNGEE. The CDR3 spells CASRSSYNSPLHF. The DNA of the CDR3 is TGTGCCAGCAGGAGCTCCTATAATTCACCCCTCCACTTT.

The rearrangement uses TRBV6-5 and TRBJ2-7, with D perhaps matching TRBD2 (6 bases). The CDR3 runs to 15 residues. CDR1 is MNHEY, CDR2 SVGAGI, per germline. The V gene lost 6 bases and the J gene lost 2 bases, with 17 bases spanning the gap. CDR3 region: CASSRRDPGAYEQYF. CDR3 coding DNA: TGTGCCAGCAGCAGGCGGGACCCCGGCGCCTACGAGCAGTACTTC.

This sequence joins TRBV9 and TRBJ1-2, with TRBD1 identical over 10 bases. The CDR3 contains 15 residues. V shed 3 bases and J 2 bases; nucleotides not matched to a gene: 4. The germline CDR1 and CDR2 sequences are SGDLS and YYNGEE. The CDR3 region is CASSGPGQGNYGYTF. CDR3 bases: TGTGCCAGCAGCGGACCGGGACAGGGGAACTATGGCTACACCTTC.

The J gene is TRBJ1-1, the V gene TRBV2; D possibly corresponds to TRBD1 (6 bases). This CDR3 contains 13 residues. V was cut by 4 bases and J by 2 bases, with 8 bases left in between. The germline CDR1 and CDR2 sequences are SNHLY and FYNNEI. CDR3 nucleotide sequence: TGTGCCAGCAGTGCAGGGGTAAACACTGAAGCTTTCTTT. The encoded protein is CASSAGVNTEAFF.

This chain links TRBV27 with TRBJ2-1; 10 positions match TRBD1. V trimming: 6 bases; J trimming: 6 bases; junction bases outside the gene matches: 11. The CDR3 loop spans 16 amino acids. Germline V gene lookup returns CDR1 MNHEY and CDR2 SMNVEV (reference sequence). In DNA, the CDR3 is TGTGCCAGCAGGAAGAACCGGGACAGGGGAATCAATGAGCAGTTCTTC. As protein: CASRKNRDRGINEQFF.

The chain is built from TRBV6-5 and TRBJ1-5, with D possibly matching TRBD1 (5 bases). The CDR3 runs to 15 residues. CDR1 and CDR2 from the germline V gene are MNHEY and SVGAGI. Trimming removed 8 bases from V and 1 base from J, with 15 bases in between. The CDR3: CASGYGGSSNQPQHF. For the CDR3, the DNA is TGTGCCAGCGGCTACGGGGGAAGCAGCAATCAGCCCCAGCATTTT.

This chain connects TRBV10-3 to TRBJ2-3; 10 bases are shared with TRBD1. J was trimmed by 1 base and V by 5 bases; bases with no gene match: 3. The germline V gene has CDR1 ENHRY and CDR2 SYGVKD. The CDR3 loop spans 15 amino acids. CDR3 in DNA: TGTGCCATCAGTACCGGGACAGGGGGCACAGATACGCAGTATTTT. Protein sequence: CAISTGTGGTDTQYF.

V is TRBV7-2 and J is TRBJ2-1; D is possibly TRBD2 (6 bases). Trimming removed 3 bases from V and 0 bases from J, with 9 bases in between. Germline V CDR1 and CDR2: SGHTA, FQGNSA. There are 15 residues in the CDR3. The CDR3 here is CASSFSGSSYNEQFF. The CDR3 DNA reads TGTGCCAGCAGCTTTAGCGGTAGCTCCTACAATGAGCAGTTCTTC.

The chain joins TRBV5-6 to TRBJ1-2; perhaps TRBD1 as D (5 bases). The germline CDR1 and CDR2 sequences are SGHDT and YYEEEE. The CDR3 is 16 residues long. The V and J ends lost 1 base and 1 base respectively, with 14 bases between them. The CDR3 bases are TGTGCCAGCAGCTTGTATAAGGGGAAAATTAACTATGGCTACACCTTC. Translating it yields CASSLYKGKINYGYTF.

The chain links TRBV28 to TRBJ2-2; 14 bases line up with TRBD2. Germline V gene sequence: CDR1 MDHEN, CDR2 SYDVKM. This CDR3 comprises 19 residues. V trimming: 6 bases; J trimming: 1 base; junction bases outside the gene matches: 10. Written as DNA, the CDR3 is TGTGCCAGCAGAGTAGCCGGGACTAGCGGGAGAATGAACACCGGGGAGCTGTTTTTT. This encodes CASRVAGTSGRMNTGELFF.

The V call is TRBV5-6, the J call TRBJ1-5; D perhaps matches TRBD1 (6 bases). The germline V gene has CDR1 SGHDT and CDR2 YYEEEE. This CDR3 has 16 amino acids. V lost 0 bases and J 6 bases, leaving 16 bases between the germline ends. The CDR3 sequence is CASSLGGGGSAQPQHF. The CDR3 DNA reads as TGTGCCAGCAGCTTGGGGGGAGGGGGTTCCGCTCAGCCCCAGCATTTT.

J is TRBJ2-4 and V is TRBV7-2; the match to TRBD2 covers 7 bases. Germline CDR1 and CDR2: SGHTA and FQGNSA. Trimming took 4 bases from V and 0 from J; bases not matched to a gene: 6. The CDR3 is 16 amino acids. The CDR3 region has the DNA TGTGCCAGCAGCTGGCAGCGGGGTTTAGCCAAAAACATTCAGTACTTC. This gives the protein CASSWQRGLAKNIQYF.

On this clone itself: The identical CDR3 is also encoded by other nucleotide sequences in the sample. V usage is TRBV7-2 and J usage is TRBJ2-5; 8 bases agree with TRBD2. The CDR3 is 13 residues long. Germline CDR1 is SGHTA and CDR2 is FQGNSA. The junction had 3 bases not matched to a gene; V was cut back by 5 bases and J by 4 bases. CDR3 in amino acids: CASSPRGGETQYF. The CDR3 DNA follows: TGTGCCAGCAGCCCCCGGGGGGGAGAGACCCAGTACTTC. The variable domain in full, with the rest retrieved from reference TRBV7-2 and TRBJ2-5, is GAGVSQSPSNKVTEKGKDVELRCDPISGHTALYWYRQSLGQGLEFLIYFQGNSAPDKSGLPSDRFSAERTGGSVSTLTIQRTQQEDSAVYLCASSPRGGETQYFGPGTRLLVL.

This clone occurred a few times. The genes are TRBV4-2 and TRBJ1-6; no definite D call. This CDR3 comprises 14 residues. The V gene's germline CDR1 is LGHNA and CDR2 YNFKEQ. V was shortened by 5 bases and J by 9 bases, with 14 bases between the two germline ends. CDR3 sequence (DNA): TGTGCCAGCAGCGGCGGTGGCTCCTTTTCACCCCTCCACTTT. Protein product: CASSGGGSFSPLHF.

This chain uses TRBV5-1 with TRBJ1-4; D possibly corresponds to TRBD1 (6 bases). In germline, CDR1 is SGHRS, CDR2 YFSETQ. This CDR3 is built from 15 residues. Trimming left V 3 bases short and J 4 bases short, with 13 bases between. The CDR3 is CASSSQGLGNEKLFF. The CDR3 nucleotides read TGCGCCAGCAGCTCCCAGGGGTTGGGTAATGAAAAACTGTTTTTT.

This clone was seen only once. The chain joins TRBV28 to TRBJ2-1, with a possible D match to TRBD2 (5 bases). This CDR3 spans 14 amino acids. Trimming left V 2 bases short and J 0 bases short, with 5 bases between. CDR1 is MDHEN, CDR2 SYDVKM, per germline. As DNA, the CDR3 is TGTGCCAGCAGTTTAGGGAGCTCCTACAATGAGCAGTTCTTC. Residues: CASSLGSSYNEQFF.

This chain joins TRBV30 and TRBJ2-7; 9 bases line up with TRBD2. V lost 2 bases to trimming and J lost 2 bases; unmatched junction nucleotides: 19. This CDR3 has 19 residues. Germline V gene sequence: CDR1 GTSNPN, CDR2 SVGIG (reference sequence). The DNA of the CDR3 is TGTGCCTGGAGTCCCAAACAACACCGACCCGGGACTAGCACCTACGAGCAGTACTTC. Translation gives CAWSPKQHRPGTSTYEQYF.

The genes are TRBV30 and TRBJ2-1; TRBD2 might be the D (6 bases). V lost 2 bases and J 8 bases, leaving 16 bases between the germline ends. This CDR3 is 14 amino acids long. Per germline, CDR1 GTSNPN and CDR2 SVGIG (reference sequence). DNA of the CDR3: TGTGCCTGGAGTAGGGCTAGCGCGACGCATGAGCAGTTCTTC. Amino acids: CAWSRASATHEQFF.

This chain links TRBV19 with TRBJ1-1; D perhaps matches TRBD1 (6 bases). Germline assignment: CDR1 LNHDA and CDR2 SQIVND (reference sequence). V lost 1 base and J 11 bases, leaving 17 bases between the germline ends. This CDR3 spans 14 amino acids. CDR3 region: CASSIVYRECWAFF. CDR3 nucleotides: TGTGCCAGTAGTATAGTTTACAGGGAGTGTTGGGCTTTCTTT.

The chain employs TRBV4-3 and TRBJ2-7; D might be TRBD2 (6 bases). Germline V gives CDR1 LGHNA, CDR2 YSLEER. V dropped 0 bases and J dropped 4 bases, with 13 bases sitting between them. The CDR3 is made up of 15 amino acids. Here the CDR3 reads CASSQDRRAVYEQYF. DNA of the CDR3: TGCGCCAGCAGCCAAGATAGGAGGGCCGTTTACGAGCAGTACTTC.

The chain employs TRBV29-1 and TRBJ2-5; 9 bases are shared with TRBD1. V trimming: 8 bases; J trimming: 0 bases; junction bases outside the gene matches: 13. The CDR3 is 16 residues long. Germline V CDR1 and CDR2: SQVTM, ANQGSEA. The CDR3 region has the DNA TGCAGCCTGTGGACAGGGGTAGGGGGTTACCAAGAGACCCAGTACTTC. Its translation: CSLWTGVGGYQETQYF.

The rearrangement uses TRBV6-2 or TRBV6-3 and TRBJ2-1, with 12 bases aligning to TRBD2. Germline assignment: CDR1 MNHEY and CDR2 SVGEGT. The CDR3 sequence is 18 residues long. J was trimmed by 0 bases and V by 5 bases; bases with no gene match: 8. The CDR3 here is CASSDPTSGGSSYNEQFF. The CDR3 DNA reads as TGTGCCAGCAGTGATCCGACTAGCGGGGGATCCTCCTACAATGAGCAGTTCTTC.

The sample holds one count of this clone. CDR3 sequence (DNA): TGCGCCAGCAGCCAAGTACTTTCTCCTGTGCTGTTTTTT. This encodes CASSQVLSPVLFF. The chain uses TRBV4-1 and TRBJ2-2; D remains ambiguous. Germline V gene sequence: CDR1 MGHRA, CDR2 YSYEKL. This CDR3 spans 13 amino acids. V lost 1 base and J 13 bases, leaving 13 bases between the germline ends.

CDR3 loop: CASSLKQGAIYGYTF. CDR3 coding DNA: TGTGCCAGCAGTTTAAAACAGGGAGCTATCTATGGCTACACCTTC. The V call is TRBV27, the J call TRBJ1-2, with D perhaps TRBD1 (6 bases). Trimming stripped 2 bases from V and 4 bases from J, with 14 bases between. The germline V gene has CDR1 MNHEY and CDR2 SMNVEV (reference sequence). This CDR3 region has 15 residues.

This sequence joins TRBV3-1 (or the pseudogene TRBV3-2) and TRBJ2-3; D is unclear. Germline lookup yields CDR1 LGHDT and CDR2 YNNKEL (reference sequence). The CDR3 loop spans 15 amino acids. V was cut by 1 base and J by 0 bases, with 8 bases left in between. CDR3 coding DNA: TGTGCCAGCAGCCAAGGCAGGCAAAGCACAGATACGCAGTATTTT. This codes for CASSQGRQSTDTQYF.

The chain joins TRBV18 to TRBJ2-3; 8 nucleotides agree with TRBD2. Germline-derived CDR1 and CDR2 are KGHSH and LQKENI. The CDR3 consists of 15 residues. Trimming removed 3 bases from V and 2 bases from J; junction bases left unmatched: 4. CDR3 nucleotide sequence: TGTGCCAGCTCACCGATTAGCGGGATCACAGATACGCAGTATTTT. Its translation is CASSPISGITDTQYF.

The V gene is TRBV4-3, the J gene TRBJ2-5; TRBD2 agrees at 10 bases. Germline V gene lookup returns CDR1 LGHNA and CDR2 YSLEER. The CDR3 totals 16 residues. The V segment lost 3 bases and the J segment 0 bases; nucleotides outside the gene matches: 4. The CDR3 region is CASSQGTSANQETQYF. CDR3 bases: TGCGCCAGCAGCCAGGGGACTAGCGCAAACCAAGAGACCCAGTACTTC.